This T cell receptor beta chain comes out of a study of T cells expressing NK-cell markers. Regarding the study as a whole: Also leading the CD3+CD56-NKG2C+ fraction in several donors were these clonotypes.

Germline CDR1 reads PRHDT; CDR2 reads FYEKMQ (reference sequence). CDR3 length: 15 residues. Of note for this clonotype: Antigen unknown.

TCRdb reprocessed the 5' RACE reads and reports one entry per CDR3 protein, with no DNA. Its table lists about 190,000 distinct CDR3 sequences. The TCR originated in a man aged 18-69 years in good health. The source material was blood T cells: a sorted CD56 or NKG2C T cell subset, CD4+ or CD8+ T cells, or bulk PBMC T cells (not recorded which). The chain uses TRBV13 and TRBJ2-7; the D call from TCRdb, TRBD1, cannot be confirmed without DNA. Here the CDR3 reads CASNRDRGYSYEQYF.